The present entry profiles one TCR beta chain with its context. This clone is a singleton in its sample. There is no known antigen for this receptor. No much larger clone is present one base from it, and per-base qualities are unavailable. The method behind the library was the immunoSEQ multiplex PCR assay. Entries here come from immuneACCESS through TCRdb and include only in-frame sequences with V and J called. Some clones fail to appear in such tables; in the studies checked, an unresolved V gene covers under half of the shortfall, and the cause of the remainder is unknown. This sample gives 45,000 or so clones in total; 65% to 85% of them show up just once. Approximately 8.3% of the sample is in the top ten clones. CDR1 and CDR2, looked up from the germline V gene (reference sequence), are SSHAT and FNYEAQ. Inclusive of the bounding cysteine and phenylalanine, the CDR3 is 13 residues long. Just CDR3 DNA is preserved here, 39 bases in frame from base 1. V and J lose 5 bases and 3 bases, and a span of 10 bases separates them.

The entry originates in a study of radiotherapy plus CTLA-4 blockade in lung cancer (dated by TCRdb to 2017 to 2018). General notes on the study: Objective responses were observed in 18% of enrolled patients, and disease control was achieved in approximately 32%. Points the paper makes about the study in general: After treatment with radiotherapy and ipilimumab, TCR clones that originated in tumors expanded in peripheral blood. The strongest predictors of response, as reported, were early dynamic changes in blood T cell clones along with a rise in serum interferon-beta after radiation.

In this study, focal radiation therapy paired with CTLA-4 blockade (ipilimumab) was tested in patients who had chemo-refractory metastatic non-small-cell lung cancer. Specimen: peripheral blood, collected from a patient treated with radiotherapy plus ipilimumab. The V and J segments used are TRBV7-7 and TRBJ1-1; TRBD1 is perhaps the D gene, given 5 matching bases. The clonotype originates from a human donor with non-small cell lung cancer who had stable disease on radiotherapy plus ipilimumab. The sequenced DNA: TGTGCCAGCAGCAGGGGTTTTGACACTGAAGCTTTCTTT. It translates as CASSRGFDTEAFF.